Shown below are 17 T cell receptor beta chains from a single sample sequenced in a study of identical twins. From the 5' RACE reads, TCRdb called clonotypes with MiXCR, one entry per CDR3 protein. The table records about 480,000 distinct CDR3 sequences, about 14% of them present only once. The data were also submitted as part of a second study, on yellow fever vaccine responses in identical twins.

Sequenced input: CD4+ T cells sorted from blood. These receptors came from a woman aged 18-29 years in good health.

This clonotype was observed a single time. The CDR3 sequence: CASSLGSGSAKTQYF. The CDR3 DNA reads as TGTGCCAGCAGCTTAGGTAGCGGGAGTGCAAAGACCCAGTACTTC. The chain uses TRBV7-8 and TRBJ2-5; the match to TRBD2 covers 9 bases. The CDR3 is 15 residues long. V shed 1 base and J 6 bases; nucleotides not matched to a gene: 6. Looked up from germline, CDR1 is SGHVS and CDR2 is FQNEAQ.

Of note for this clonotype: One end of the junction does not line up with germline, which may come from a read error. This chain links TRBV3-1 with TRBJ2-5; D is perhaps TRBD1 or TRBD2 (5 bases each). The germline gives CDR1 LGHDT, CDR2 YNNKEL (reference sequence). The CDR3 is made up of 19 amino acids. The DNA of the CDR3 is TGTGCCTGCAGCCAACCAGGGTGGCTAGCTCTGGGTCAGCGGAAGACCCAGTACTTC. The encoded protein is CACSQPGWLALGQRKTQYF.

The V and J genes are TRBV10-3 and TRBJ2-5; the D is unclear. This CDR3 is 15 amino acids long. Trimming shortened V by 0 bases and J by 4 bases, and 12 bases separated the two germline ends. CDR1 ENHRY and CDR2 SYGVKD come from the germline V gene. The CDR3 nucleotides read TGTGCCATCAGTGAGTCCAGGTCGGGCGGAGAGACCCAGTACTTC. It yields the protein CAISESRSGGETQYF.

This clonotype was found a few times. This chain joins TRBV10-3 and TRBJ2-3, with 10 bases matching TRBD1. Germline V lookup: CDR1 ENHRY, CDR2 SYGVKD. CDR3 length: 16 residues. V was clipped by 6 bases and J by 0 bases; unmatched bases: 6. The CDR3 reads CAIRRQGASSTDTQYF. The CDR3 DNA reads as TGTGCCATCAGAAGACAGGGGGCGTCTAGCACAGATACGCAGTATTTT.

The rearrangement uses TRBV29-1 and TRBJ2-5; 7 nucleotides line up with TRBD1. The CDR3 covers 14 residues. Germline V lookup: CDR1 SQVTM, CDR2 ANQGSEA. V lost 4 bases, J lost 4 bases, and 9 bases stayed unmatched. CDR3 region: CSVAGSPGGETQYF. The CDR3 DNA is TGCAGCGTTGCTGGGTCCCCAGGGGGAGAGACCCAGTACTTC. Together with reference TRBV29-1 and TRBJ2-5, the CDR3 gives the full variable domain: SAVISQKPSRDICQRGTSLTIQCQVDSQVTMMFWYRQQPGQSLTLIATANQGSEATYESGFVIDKFPISRPNLTFSTLTVSNMSPEDSSIYLCSVAGSPGGETQYFGPGTRLLVL.

This clonotype was counted only a few times. This rearrangement joins TRBV5-5 to TRBJ1-4; tentatively, D is TRBD1 (5 bases). This CDR3 comprises 15 residues. Germline V gene lookup returns CDR1 SGHKS and CDR2 YYEKEE (reference sequence). Trimming cost V 1 base and J 6 bases, with 13 bases left between them. CDR3 nucleotide sequence: TGTGCCAGCAGCTTGTCGGGCAGGGCAGATGAAAAACTGTTTTTT. Translation: CASSLSGRADEKLFF.

This clonotype was detected many times. This chain uses TRBV20-1 with TRBJ2-3; D uncertain. CDR1 and CDR2 (germline): DFQATT, SNEGSKA (reference sequence). Trimming left V 7 bases short and J 3 bases short, with 8 bases between. This CDR3 is 11 amino acids long. The CDR3 nucleotides read TGCAGTGTCAGAAGGACAGATACGCAGTATTTT. Translation gives CSVRRTDTQYF.

This clonotype was seen only a few times. The genes are TRBV29-1 and TRBJ2-6, with a possible D match to TRBD2 (5 bases). This CDR3 is built from 17 residues. Germline-derived CDR1 and CDR2 are SQVTM and ANQGSEA. V was clipped by 4 bases and J by 1 base, with 17 bases between them. The chain's CDR3 is CSVAWRISNSGANVLTF. As DNA, the CDR3 is TGCAGCGTTGCATGGAGGATCTCCAATTCTGGGGCCAACGTCCTGACTTTC.

J is TRBJ2-5 and V is TRBV5-1; the D is unclear. Between the trimmed V and J ends, which lost 3 bases and 4 bases, there was a span of 13 bases. Germline V gene lookup returns CDR1 SGHRS and CDR2 YFSETQ. This CDR3 has 14 residues. CDR3 protein: CASSSDLPPETQYF. Written as DNA, the CDR3 is TGCGCCAGCAGCTCGGATCTCCCCCCAGAGACCCAGTACTTC.

V is TRBV11-1 and J is TRBJ2-1; D might be TRBD2 (5 bases). CDR1 is SGHAT and CDR2 is FQDESV in the germline V gene (reference sequence). V was cut by 5 bases and J by 0 bases, with 14 bases left in between. This CDR3 has 16 amino acids. The CDR3: CASSQGLSSSYNEQFF. The DNA for the CDR3 is TGTGCCAGCAGCCAAGGACTCTCAAGCTCCTACAATGAGCAGTTCTTC.

V is TRBV20-1 and J is TRBJ2-5; D is unresolved. The CDR3 covers 14 residues. Trimming left V 1 base short and J 5 bases short, with 14 bases between. Germline V gives CDR1 DFQATT, CDR2 SNEGSKA (reference sequence). The CDR3: CSARVSPSRETQYF. The CDR3 DNA reads as TGCAGTGCTAGAGTATCACCCTCCCGGGAGACCCAGTACTTC.

The rearrangement joins TRBV7-3 to TRBJ2-3, with D possibly being TRBD1 (5 bases). This CDR3 spans 14 amino acids. Trimming removed 1 base at V and 3 bases at J, with 8 bases between. Germline V gene lookup returns CDR1 SGHTA and CDR2 FQGTGA. In nucleotides, the CDR3 is TGTGCCAGCAGCTTAATTCCAGGGACAGATACGCAGTATTTT. Translating gives CASSLIPGTDTQYF.

This clonotype appeared a few times. The chain uses TRBV3-1 and TRBJ2-1; no firm D call. CDR1 is LGHDT and CDR2 is YNNKEL in the germline V gene (reference sequence). The CDR3 length is 14 residues. V lost 1 base to trimming and J lost 2 bases, with 6 bases between them. In nucleotides, the CDR3 is TGTGCCAGCAGCCAAGTGGTCACCTACAATGAGCAGTTCTTC. As protein: CASSQVVTYNEQFF.

In its sample, this clonotype was seen a few times. This chain joins TRBV18 and TRBJ2-2, with 8 nucleotides matching TRBD2. CDR1 and CDR2 (germline): KGHSH, LQKENI. The V and J ends lost 0 bases and 5 bases, in that order; junction bases with no gene match: 2. The CDR3 runs 15 residues. The DNA for the CDR3 is TGTGCCAGCTCACCACCGTCGGGAGGGACCGGGGAGCTGTTTTTT. This codes for CASSPPSGGTGELFF.

CDR3 nucleotide sequence: TGCAGTGCTAGTATTGTCCGGGGGGGCCGTGACGAGCAGTACTTC. This sequence encodes CSASIVRGGRDEQYF. J is TRBJ2-7 and V is TRBV20-1, with 8 nucleotides matching TRBD2. Germline trimming cut 3 bases from V and 5 bases from J; bases unmatched to any gene: 12. This CDR3 is built from 15 residues. Germline V CDR1 and CDR2: DFQATT, SNEGSKA (reference sequence).

The V call is TRBV20-1, the J call TRBJ2-7; tentative D call: TRBD1 (6 bases). This CDR3 spans 14 amino acids. Germline loops: CDR1 DFQATT, CDR2 SNEGSKA (reference sequence). The V gene lost 5 bases and the J gene lost 2 bases, with 16 bases spanning the gap. CDR3 bases: TGCAGTGCTGAACGTGGGGACACTACCTACGAGCAGTACTTC. Protein sequence: CSAERGDTTYEQYF.

This clonotype showed up many times. This chain links TRBV29-1 with TRBJ2-1, with 8 positions matching TRBD1. CDR3 length equals 16 residues. Germline V gene lookup returns CDR1 SQVTM and CDR2 ANQGSEA. After removal of 8 bases from V and 2 bases from J, the junction contained 14 bases not matched to a gene. The CDR3 spells CSSRPLRDRTYNEQFF. DNA of the CDR3: TGCAGCTCCCGGCCGCTCCGGGACAGGACCTACAATGAGCAGTTCTTC.